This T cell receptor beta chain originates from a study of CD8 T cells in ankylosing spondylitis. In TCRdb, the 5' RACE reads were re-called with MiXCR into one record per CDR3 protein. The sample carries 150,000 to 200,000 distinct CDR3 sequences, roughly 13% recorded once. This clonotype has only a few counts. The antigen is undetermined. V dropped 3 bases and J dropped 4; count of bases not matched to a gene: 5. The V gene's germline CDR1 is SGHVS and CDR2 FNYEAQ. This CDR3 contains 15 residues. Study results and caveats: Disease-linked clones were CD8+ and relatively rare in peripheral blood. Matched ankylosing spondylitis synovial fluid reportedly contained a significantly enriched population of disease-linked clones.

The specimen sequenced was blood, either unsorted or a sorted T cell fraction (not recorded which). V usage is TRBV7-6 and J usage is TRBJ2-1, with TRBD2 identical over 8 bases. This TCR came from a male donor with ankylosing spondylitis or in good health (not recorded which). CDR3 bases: TGTGCCAGCAGCTTCGAGGTAGCGGGGTACAATGAGCAGTTCTTC. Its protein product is CASSFEVAGYNEQFF. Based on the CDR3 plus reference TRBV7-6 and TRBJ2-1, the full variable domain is GAGVSQSPRYKVTKRGQDVALRCDPISGHVSLYWYRQALGQGPEFLTYFNYEAQQDKSGLPNDRFSAERPEGSISTLTIQRTEQRDSAMYRCASSFEVAGYNEQFFGPGTRLTVL.